The 31 T cell receptor beta chains below all came from one sample that was sequenced in a study of T cells in Graves' hyperthyroidism and ophthalmopathy (dated 2019 in TCRdb). Library preparation employed multiplex PCR. Data came from an Illumina HiSeq 2000. TCR beta CDR3 regions were amplified from RNA transcripts. For the first round of RT-PCR on the TCR CDR3, the HTBI primer set was used together with the Qiagen OneStep RT-PCR kit. The public reads were reprocessed in TCRdb via fastp at Q25 and MiXCR, keeping in-frame beta chains. Merged by CDR3 protein, the rows form single entries marked with the most common genes and DNA. Present in this sample are 550,000 to 700,000 distinct CDR3 sequences, around 42% of which were seen just once. The top ten clones comprise under 20% of the sample. The sample taken for sequencing was peripheral blood or thyroid tissue (not recorded which). The receptors were sampled from an adult woman with Graves' disease, either hyperthyroidism or ophthalmopathy (not recorded which).

This clonotype was recorded many times. The V and J genes are TRBV6-5 and TRBJ2-7; D uncertain. Deletions cut 5 bases from V and 9 bases from J, with 17 bases between. Per germline, CDR1 MNHEY and CDR2 SVGAGI. The CDR3 covers 13 residues. The CDR3 region has the DNA TGTGCCAGCAGTCCCAATCCTTGGGGAAGGCAGTACTTC. Amino acids: CASSPNPWGRQYF.

The rearrangement links TRBV10-3 to TRBJ2-7, with a weak D call TRBD2 (6 bases). Germline CDR1 reads ENHRY; CDR2 reads SYGVKD. V was cut by 2 bases and J by 0 bases, with 17 bases left in between. The CDR3 totals 17 residues. As DNA, the CDR3 is TGTGCCATCAGTGAGAATCCATCGGGACTGAGCTCCTACGAGCAGTACTTC. Translation: CAISENPSGLSSYEQYF.

This sequence joins TRBV9 and TRBJ1-3; 7 bases map to TRBD1. This CDR3 spans 17 amino acids. The germline CDR1 and CDR2 sequences are SGDLS and YYNGEE. After removal of 3 bases from V and 2 bases from J, the junction contained 11 bases not matched to a gene. This chain's CDR3 is CASSAEQGSVTGNTIYF. CDR3 DNA sequence: TGTGCCAGCAGCGCCGAACAGGGGTCGGTGACTGGAAACACCATATATTTT.

Turning to this clonotype: One end of the junction fails to match germline, which may point to a read error. The chain carries TRBV2 and TRBJ1-1, with D possibly being TRBD1 (6 bases). This CDR3 spans 21 amino acids. CDR1 and CDR2 from the germline V gene are SNHLY and FYNNEI. CDR3 region: CASSRLPPIGGRKGFFGEAFF. The CDR3 region has the DNA TGCGCCAGCAGCCGCCTACCTCCCATAGGGGGGCGGAAGGGCTTTTTCGGTGAAGCTTTCTTT.

Details on this clonotype: The junction does not match germline at one end; this may be a read error. The V call is TRBV19, the J call TRBJ1-5; D gene uncertain. The CDR3 runs 17 residues. Germline V gene lookup returns CDR1 LNHDA and CDR2 SQIVND (reference sequence). CDR3 loop: CASSQEITLLRPQPQHF. In nucleotides, the CDR3 is TGCGCCAGCAGCCAAGAAATCACCCTACTTCGCCCTCAGCCCCAGCATTTT.

Concerning this clonotype itself: It is likely a read error, because the conserved phenylalanine at the end of the CDR3 is missing. It is unclear where the CDR3 begins or ends on the DNA, so no DNA is shown, and the CDR3 is as TCRdb lists it. V is TRBV7-6 and J is TRBJ1-3. The CDR3 adds up to 8 amino acids, both ends counted. CDR1 SGHVS and CDR2 FNYEAQ come from the germline V gene. The CDR3 sequence: CASSPSTT.

The chain joins TRBV13 to TRBJ2-5; 9 positions agree with TRBD1. CDR3 length: 16 residues. Germline V gives CDR1 PRHDT, CDR2 FYEKMQ (reference sequence). Trimming took 5 bases from V and 3 from J; bases not matched to a gene: 10. Here the CDR3 reads CASSVGTGKLKETQYF. The CDR3 nucleotides are TGTGCCAGCAGCGTCGGGACAGGGAAACTTAAAGAGACCCAGTACTTC.

This clonotype was counted ten times or more. The germline gene is not matched at one end of the junction; a read error may be the cause. The genes are TRBV5-1 and TRBJ1-1; D might be TRBD1 (5 bases). The germline V gene encodes CDR1 SGHRS and CDR2 YFSETQ. CDR3 length: 11 residues. The CDR3, as DNA: TGCGCCAGCAGTTTGGGACGGGGGGCTTTCTTT. It translates to CASSLGRGAFF.

V usage is TRBV10-3 and J usage is TRBJ1-1; D possibly corresponds to TRBD1 (5 bases). The CDR3 contains 13 residues. Trimming removed 5 bases from V and 5 bases from J, with 12 bases in between. Germline values: CDR1 ENHRY, CDR2 SYGVKD. The CDR3 DNA is TGTGCCATCAGTACGTCAGGGAGAACTGAAGCTTTCTTT. Its protein product is CAISTSGRTEAFF.

This chain uses TRBV27 with TRBJ1-5, with unresolved D. The CDR3 runs 13 residues. CDR1 is MNHEY, CDR2 SMNVEV, per germline (reference sequence). Trimming took 3 bases from V and 7 from J, leaving 10 bases between them. CDR3 sequence reads: CASSFSLWQPQHF. CDR3 DNA sequence: TGTGCCAGCAGTTTCTCATTATGGCAGCCCCAGCATTTT.

This clonotype was counted at least ten times. V and J are TRBV5-1 and TRBJ2-7; 8 positions agree with TRBD1. V dropped 4 bases and J dropped 0; count of bases not matched to a gene: 6. CDR1 and CDR2 from the germline V gene are SGHRS and YFSETQ. This CDR3 region has 15 residues. The CDR3 DNA reads TGCGCCAGCAGCGTGGACAGGGACCCCTCCTACGAGCAGTACTTC. Translating gives CASSVDRDPSYEQYF.

This chain links TRBV28 with TRBJ2-7; the D gene is possibly TRBD1 (6 bases). Trimming took off 8 bases at V and 0 bases at J, with 11 bases between the two ends. CDR1 MDHEN and CDR2 SYDVKM come from the germline V gene. This CDR3 is built from 13 residues. CDR3: CASRRDISYEQYF. In DNA form, the CDR3 reads TGTGCCAGCCGAAGGGACATCTCCTACGAGCAGTACTTC.

This clonotype was seen ten or more times. The chain uses TRBV6-6 and TRBJ1-2; no reliable D call. Germline CDR1 MNHNY, CDR2 SVGAGI (reference sequence). The V and J ends lost 0 bases and 2 bases respectively, with 16 bases between them. This CDR3 spans 17 amino acids. The chain's CDR3 is CASSYSIEGTLNYGYTF. CDR3 bases: TGTGCCAGCAGTTACTCGATTGAAGGCACCCTCAACTATGGCTACACCTTC.

This clonotype was seen repeatedly, ten times or more. This chain joins TRBV4-2 and TRBJ2-7; weak D call: TRBD2 (6 bases). Germline CDR1 LGHNA, CDR2 YNFKEQ. The CDR3 contains 13 residues. V shed 1 base and J shed 7 bases, with 11 bases lying between them. CDR3 in amino acids: CASSQGYGGEQYF. In DNA, the CDR3 is TGTGCCAGCAGCCAAGGTTACGGGGGTGAGCAGTACTTC.

About this clonotype itself: One base away lies a much larger clone, so this may be a sequencing read error. The chain couples TRBV6-5 to TRBJ2-7, with D unclear. CDR3 length: 14 amino acids. Germline V gene lookup returns CDR1 MNHEY and CDR2 SVGAGI. CDR3 sequence: CASSYSTNSYEHYF. As DNA, the CDR3 is TGTGCCAGCAGTTACTCGACAAACTCCTACGAGCACTACTTC.

Details on this clonotype: Since a much larger clone is just one base distant, this may be a read error. The V and J genes are TRBV6-6 and TRBJ2-7; D is possibly TRBD2 (5 bases). This CDR3 has 13 amino acids. Germline V gene data show CDR1 as MNHNY and CDR2 as SVGAGI (reference sequence). The CDR3 nucleotides are TGTGCCAGCAGTATCGACTACTCCTACGAGCAGCACTTC. As protein: CASSIDYSYEQHF.

The chain combines TRBV5-4 with TRBJ2-5, with D unclear. The CDR3 length is 15 residues. V dropped 4 bases and J dropped 5 bases, with 18 bases sitting between them. CDR1 and CDR2 (germline): SGHNT, YYREEE (reference sequence). This CDR3 is CASSDDPVPDETQYF. DNA of the CDR3: TGTGCCAGCAGCGACGATCCGGTCCCTGATGAGACCCAGTACTTC.

Notes on this clonotype: A read error may be the cause here, since a much bigger clone is one base away. V and J are TRBV4-1 and TRBJ2-5; TRBD2 aligns across 7 bases. CDR1 MGHRA and CDR2 YSYEKL come from the germline V gene. Unmatched junction bases numbered 8, after V lost 0 bases and J lost 1 base. The CDR3 sequence is 17 residues long. CDR3 DNA: TGCGCCAGCAGCCAAGATGGGAGCGGGACCTTCCAAGAGACCCAGTACTTC. Translation: CASSQDGSGTFQETQYF.

This rearrangement joins TRBV19 to TRBJ1-1; D not certain. V gave up 9 bases and J gave up 5 bases, with 19 bases separating them. This CDR3 region has 14 residues. CDR1 and CDR2 from the germline V gene are LNHDA and SQIVND (reference sequence). The CDR3 DNA follows: TGTGCCAGCAGTCTCGAGACTCTCGGAACTGAAGCTTTCTTT. Translating it yields CASSLETLGTEAFF.

The sample holds many counts of this clonotype. The genes are TRBV2 and TRBJ2-7; no reliable D call. This CDR3 spans 12 amino acids. The V and J ends lost 7 bases and 5 bases respectively, with 12 bases between them. Germline lookup yields CDR1 SNHLY and CDR2 FYNNEI. The CDR3 DNA sequence: TGTGCCAGCATTCTCAGGATGAACGAGCAGTACTTC. Protein product: CASILRMNEQYF.

This clonotype was seen repeatedly, ten times or more. The chain uses TRBV19 and TRBJ2-7, with D possibly TRBD2 on 7 matching bases. The CDR3 runs 14 residues. Germline V CDR1 and CDR2: LNHDA, SQIVND (reference sequence). Trimming stripped 6 bases from V and 4 bases from J, with 16 bases between. CDR3 residues: CASSAGGTQYEQYF. The DNA for the CDR3 is TGTGCCAGTAGCGCCGGGGGGACACAATACGAGCAGTACTTC. The whole variable domain, filled in from reference TRBV19 and TRBJ2-7, reads DGGITQSPKYLFRKEGQNVTLSCEQNLNHDAMYWYRQDPGQGLRLIYYSQIVNDFQKGDIAEGYSVSREKKESFPLTVTSAQKNPTAFYLCASSAGGTQYEQYFGPGTRLTVT.

The chain uses TRBV29-1 and TRBJ1-2; the D gene is possibly TRBD1 (6 bases). V was shortened by 1 base and J by 7 bases, with 16 bases between the two germline ends. The V gene's germline CDR1 is SQVTM and CDR2 ANQGSEA. CDR3 length equals 14 residues. DNA for the CDR3: TGCAGCGTTGAAGGTGCGGGGGGCACCTCTGGCTACACCTTC. Amino acid sequence: CSVEGAGGTSGYTF.

In its sample, this clonotype was seen a few times. The germline gene is not matched at one end of the junction; a read error may be the cause. The chain is built from TRBV5-1 and TRBJ2-7; possibly TRBD2 for D (5 bases). Per germline, CDR1 SGHRS and CDR2 YFSETQ. The CDR3 is 14 residues long. CDR3 sequence: CASSWAASSYEQHF. In nucleotides, the CDR3 is TGCGCCAGCAGTTGGGCGGCTAGCTCCTACGAGCAGCACTTC.

The V call is TRBV6-5, the J call TRBJ1-6; tentatively, D is TRBD1 (6 bases). The V gene's germline CDR1 is MNHEY and CDR2 SVGAGI. V was clipped by 6 bases and J by 8 bases, with 23 bases between them. The CDR3 spans 17 residues. CDR3 region: CASSLQTVGGQDSPLHF. In DNA form, the CDR3 reads TGTGCCAGCAGCCTCCAGACTGTTGGGGGGCAGGATTCACCCCTCCACTTT.

This clonotype has at least ten counts. The gene calls are TRBV7-2 and TRBJ2-7; 13 nucleotides agree with TRBD2. Unmatched junction bases numbered 18, after V lost 5 bases and J lost 2 bases. Germline V gives CDR1 SGHTA, CDR2 FQGNSA. The CDR3 loop spans 20 amino acids. The CDR3 reads CASSQRPTSGRPSGTYEQYF. The CDR3, as DNA: TGTGCCAGCAGCCAACGACCGACTAGCGGGAGGCCTAGCGGGACCTACGAGCAGTACTTC.

This chain joins TRBV9 and TRBJ1-5; a possible D gene is TRBD1 (5 bases). Germline V gene sequence: CDR1 SGDLS, CDR2 YYNGEE. The CDR3 length is 15 residues. The V gene lost 4 bases and the J gene lost 7 bases, with 18 bases spanning the gap. In DNA, the CDR3 is TGTGCCAGCAGCCTGGGGGGAGGGGCGGGGCAGCCCCAGCATTTT. Translation gives CASSLGGGAGQPQHF. The full variable domain, completed using reference TRBV9 and TRBJ1-5, is DSGVTQTPKHLITATGQRVTLRCSPRSGDLSVYWYQQSLDQGLQFLIQYYNGEERAKGNILERFSAQQFPDLHSELNLSSLELGDSALYFCASSLGGGAGQPQHFGDGTRLSIL.

In this sample, this clonotype turned up many times. The chain links TRBV11-2 to TRBJ1-5; tentative D call: TRBD1 (6 bases). Germline loops: CDR1 SGHAT, CDR2 FQNNGV. Trimming took off 8 bases at V and 3 bases at J, with 11 bases between the two ends. The CDR3 totals 13 residues. For the CDR3, the DNA is TGTGCCAGCCAAGGACAGAACAATCAGCCCCAGCATTTT. Translation gives CASQGQNNQPQHF.

The chain couples TRBV29-1 to TRBJ2-7, with D perhaps being TRBD1 or TRBD2 (6 bases each). The CDR3 has 15 amino acids. CDR1 and CDR2 (germline): SQVTM, ANQGSEA. Trimming took 4 bases from V and 5 from J, leaving 21 bases between them. CDR3 sequence: CSVVIKDSGQNEQYF. CDR3 coding DNA: TGCAGCGTTGTAATAAAGGACAGCGGGCAAAACGAGCAGTACTTC.

Comment on this clonotype: Compared with germline, one end of the junction differs, possibly owing to a read error. This rearrangement joins TRBV7-9 to TRBJ1-3; D is possibly TRBD1 (6 bases). Germline lookup yields CDR1 SEHNR and CDR2 FQNEAQ (reference sequence). This CDR3 has 11 amino acids. The CDR3 spells CASSPWDTLYF. In DNA, the CDR3 is TGTGCCAGCAGCCCCTGGGACACCCTATATTTT.

The genes are TRBV24-1 and TRBJ2-7; D may match TRBD1 or TRBD2 (5 bases each). Germline CDR1 reads KGHDR; CDR2 reads SFDVKD. Trimming stripped 4 bases from V and 2 bases from J, with 14 bases between. CDR3 length equals 15 residues. The CDR3 nucleotides are TGTGCCACCAGTGACTCCGGGACGGGAACCTACGAGCAGTACTTC. Residues: CATSDSGTGTYEQYF.

This clonotype has ten or more counts. The chain combines TRBV19 with TRBJ2-2; D may correspond to TRBD1 or TRBD2 (5 bases each). V was shortened by 7 bases and J by 4 bases, with 19 bases between the two germline ends. This CDR3 region has 16 residues. The germline CDR1 and CDR2 sequences are LNHDA and SQIVND (reference sequence). CDR3 in DNA: TGTGCCAGTAAGGAGGCAAGGATGCAGGGCACCGGGGAGCTGTTTTTT. Translation gives CASKEARMQGTGELFF.